This T cell receptor beta chain was recorded in a study of esophageal squamous cell carcinoma under preoperative chemotherapy. General study findings and limits: Clonal contraction, more than amplification, hit abundant clones after paclitaxel-nedaplatin. After treatment, tumor-infiltrating lymphocytes apparently came partly from blood T cells.

TCRdb itself ran the PCR reads through MiXCR, one entry per CDR3 protein. The top ten clones hold 23% of a sample with some 30,000 distinct CDR3 sequences, 52% of them seen once. The germline V gene encodes CDR1 SGHTA and CDR2 FQGNSA. The CDR3 is 16 residues long. With 5 bases removed from V and 0 bases from J, the gap between germline ends came to 11 bases. Relative to its sample, this clonotype is medium-sized. Its specificity is unknown. Sample time point: after preoperative PTX-NDP chemotherapy. This TCR derives from a human donor with esophageal squamous cell carcinoma. The donor label of this sample is uncertain. V is TRBV7-2 and J is TRBJ2-6; TRBD2 is a possible D gene (6 bases). The sample here was taken from a patient given preoperative chemotherapy. The CDR3 bases are TGTGCCAGCAGCCCCCGGGGGAACTCTGGGGCCAACGTCCTGACTTTC. It is translated as CASSPRGNSGANVLTF. Based on the CDR3 plus reference TRBV7-2 and TRBJ2-6, the full variable domain is GAGVSQSPSNKVTEKGKDVELRCDPISGHTALYWYRQSLGQGLEFLIYFQGNSAPDKSGLPSDRFSAERTGGSVSTLTIQRTQQEDSAVYLCASSPRGNSGANVLTFGAGSRLTVL.